The following is a T cell receptor beta chain sequence with its context. Unmatched junction bases numbered 6, after V lost 6 bases and J lost 5 bases. The germline V gene encodes CDR1 MDHEN and CDR2 SYDVKM. The CDR3 has 14 amino acids. This record comes from a study of blood T cell repertoires in COVID-19. Sequencing used immunoSEQ multiplex PCR; TCRdb keeps in-frame clones, though not all of them. The sample has some 70,000 clones; 70% to 90% are singletons. Material: peripheral blood. This clonotype originated in a man aged 30 to 45 with acute or convalescent COVID-19. V usage is TRBV28 and J usage is TRBJ2-1; 8 bases map to TRBD1. CDR3 in amino acids: CASRYGTGDNEQFF. The CDR3 DNA reads TGTGCCAGCAGATACGGGACAGGCGACAATGAGCAGTTCTTC. Filled out from reference TRBV28 and TRBJ2-1, the complete variable domain reads DVKVTQSSRYLVKRTGEKVFLECVQDMDHENMFWYRQDPGLGLRLIYFSYDVKMKEKGDIPEGYSVSREKKERFSLILESASTNQTSMYLCASRYGTGDNEQFFGPGTRLTVL.